The 22 T cell receptor beta chains listed next were all sequenced from one sample in a study. MiXCR was run by TCRdb on the 5' RACE reads, yielding one entry per CDR3 protein. This repertoire shows tens of thousands of distinct CDR3 sequences, roughly 24% found once; its top ten account for around 3.9%. What was sequenced was naive CD4+ T cells sorted from a lymph node. This sample's subset: naive CD4+ T cells, CD4+CD45RA+CD25-. Receptor source: a female donor with breast cancer.

By frequency in the sample, this clonotype is medium-sized. This chain connects TRBV9 to TRBJ1-3, with D possibly being TRBD1 (5 bases). V was pared by 0 bases and J by 2 bases, with 6 bases between. The CDR3 totals 14 residues. CDR1 and CDR2 (germline): SGDLS, YYNGEE. The CDR3 DNA sequence: TGTGCCAGCAGCGTAGAGGGGACTGGAAACACCATATATTTT. Amino acids: CASSVEGTGNTIYF. The full variable domain, with the rest looked up from reference TRBV9 and TRBJ1-3, is DSGVTQTPKHLITATGQRVTLRCSPRSGDLSVYWYQQSLDQGLQFLIQYYNGEERAKGNILERFSAQQFPDLHSELNLSSLELGDSALYFCASSVEGTGNTIYFGEGSWLTVV.

This clonotype has a handful of counts. The genes are TRBV5-1 and TRBJ2-3; D is possibly TRBD1 or TRBD2 (5 bases each). The germline V and J ends were trimmed by 2 bases and 5 bases, with 15 bases remaining between them. Germline CDR1 is SGHRS and CDR2 is YFSETQ. The CDR3 is 15 amino acids. CDR3 region: CASSLTGTLEDTQYF. Written as DNA, the CDR3 is TGCGCCAGCAGCTTAACCGGGACCCTGGAAGATACGCAGTATTTT. Supplemented by reference TRBV5-1 and TRBJ2-3, the full variable domain reads KAGVTQTPRYLIKTRGQQVTLSCSPISGHRSVSWYQQTPGQGLQFLFEYFSETQRNKGNFPGRFSGRQFSNSRSEMNVSTLELGDSALYLCASSLTGTLEDTQYFGPGTRLTVL.

This clonotype was counted between two and nine times. The rearrangement links TRBV18 to TRBJ2-4; 7 nucleotides agree with TRBD1. The junction had 0 bases not matched to a gene; V was cut back by 3 bases and J by 4 bases. The CDR3 sequence is 13 residues long. The germline CDR1 and CDR2 sequences are KGHSH and LQKENI. The CDR3 is CASSPGQKNIQYF. The CDR3 coding sequence is TGTGCCAGCTCACCGGGACAGAAAAACATTCAGTACTTC. Full variable domain (missing parts from reference TRBV18 and TRBJ2-4): NAGVMQNPRHLVRRRGQEARLRCSPMKGHSHVYWYRQLPEEGLKFMVYLQKENIIDESGMPKERFSAEFPKEGPSILRIQQVVRGDSAAYFCASSPGQKNIQYFGAGTRLSVL.

The chain links TRBV2 to TRBJ2-5, with TRBD2 identical over 7 bases. The CDR3 spans 14 residues. Germline V gene data show CDR1 as SNHLY and CDR2 as FYNNEI. Trimming at V came to 3 bases and at J to 5 bases, leaving 6 bases not matched to a gene. The CDR3 reads CASSEGLSVETQYF. The DNA for the CDR3 is TGTGCCAGCAGTGAGGGACTATCCGTCGAGACCCAGTACTTC.

This clonotype came up a few times. The chain employs TRBV2 and TRBJ1-2; D not resolved. CDR1 and CDR2 from the germline V gene are SNHLY and FYNNEI. This CDR3 is 18 amino acids long. Trimming shortened V by 3 bases and J by 4 bases, and 24 bases separated the two germline ends. This chain's CDR3 is CASSEYTDHPQDSYGYTF. Written as DNA, the CDR3 is TGTGCCAGCAGTGAGTACACGGATCATCCACAAGATAGCTATGGCTACACCTTC.

The chain carries TRBV20-1 and TRBJ2-3; D not certain. This CDR3 is built from 15 residues. Germline values: CDR1 DFQATT, CDR2 SNEGSKA (reference sequence). Trimming pared 0 bases from V and 0 bases from J, leaving 10 bases between. CDR3 sequence (DNA): TGCAGTGCTAGAGATCGTGAGGCTAGCACAGATACGCAGTATTTT. Translating it yields CSARDREASTDTQYF.

A remark on this clonotype: At one end, the junction sequence differs from germline, possibly due to a read error. The V gene is TRBV20-1, the J gene TRBJ2-5; 7 nucleotides agree with TRBD1. CDR1 is DFQATT and CDR2 is SNEGSKA in the germline V gene (reference sequence). The CDR3 runs to 15 residues. The CDR3: CSTRGHRDSQETLYF. CDR3 coding DNA: TGCAGTACTAGAGGACACCGGGACAGCCAAGAGACCCTGTACTTC.

The V gene is TRBV5-1, the J gene TRBJ2-1, with a weak D call TRBD1 (6 bases). Germline V gene data show CDR1 as SGHRS and CDR2 as YFSETQ. This CDR3 is built from 14 residues. With 0 bases removed from V and 10 bases from J, the gap between germline ends came to 14 bases. The CDR3 DNA follows: TGCGCCAGCAGCTTGGTGATGGGGGCGCAGGAGCAGTTCTTC. Protein product: CASSLVMGAQEQFF.

This clonotype was counted between two and nine times. V is TRBV4-2 and J is TRBJ1-5; 9 nucleotides match TRBD1. This CDR3 is built from 17 residues. In germline, CDR1 is LGHNA, CDR2 YNFKEQ. Trimming cost V 5 bases and J 1 base; bases outside gene matches: 9. The CDR3 reads CASSVSLQGASNQPQHF. In DNA form, the CDR3 reads TGTGCCAGCAGCGTGTCCCTACAGGGGGCGAGCAATCAGCCCCAGCATTTT.

About this clonotype: Being one base from a much bigger clone, this may be a read error. The chain carries TRBV10-3 and TRBJ2-7; no firm D call. Germline V gene sequence: CDR1 ENHRY, CDR2 SYGVKD. Deletions cut 0 bases from V and 5 bases from J, with 8 bases between. The CDR3 consists of 13 residues. CDR3 region: CAISESGHHEQYF. Written as DNA, the CDR3 is TGTGCCATCAGTGAGTCGGGTCACCACGAGCAGTACTTC.

The chain is built from TRBV6-5 and TRBJ1-5; possibly TRBD1 for D (6 bases). V lost 0 bases to trimming and J lost 0 bases, with 6 bases between them. Per germline, CDR1 MNHEY and CDR2 SVGAGI. The CDR3 length is 15 residues. In DNA, the CDR3 is TGTGCCAGCAGTTACTCGGACAGTAGCAATCAGCCCCAGCATTTT. Its translation is CASSYSDSSNQPQHF.

Regarding this clonotype: This may stem from a read error, because a much larger clone lies one nucleotide away. This rearrangement joins TRBV5-8 to TRBJ2-1; TRBD1 or TRBD2 may be the D gene (5 bases each). This CDR3 region has 15 residues. The germline gives CDR1 SGHTS, CDR2 YDEGEE. The ends were cut back, 4 bases at V and 9 bases at J, with 20 bases in the middle. The CDR3: CASSPNQPGSSEQFF. In DNA, the CDR3 is TGTGCCAGCAGCCCAAATCAGCCAGGGAGCAGTGAGCAGTTCTTC.

This clonotype was counted many times. The V call is TRBV28, the J call TRBJ2-5; D unclear. V lost 4 bases to trimming and J lost 6 bases, with 15 bases between them. The germline CDR1 and CDR2 sequences are MDHEN and SYDVKM. The CDR3 is 14 amino acids. The chain's CDR3 is CASSSFKDIKTQYF. Written as DNA, the CDR3 is TGTGCCAGCAGTTCTTTCAAGGATATAAAGACCCAGTACTTC.

This clonotype was picked up a small number of times. The chain recombines TRBV7-9 with TRBJ1-6; the D gene is possibly TRBD1 (5 bases). CDR1 and CDR2 (germline): SEHNR, FQNEAQ (reference sequence). The CDR3 is 14 amino acids. Between the trimmed V and J ends, which lost 2 bases and 4 bases, there was a span of 6 bases. The CDR3 DNA sequence: TGTGCCAGCAGCTTATCAGGGTATAATTCACCCCTCCACTTT. Its translation: CASSLSGYNSPLHF. Full variable domain (rest looked up from reference TRBV7-9 and TRBJ1-6): DTGVSQNPRHKITKRGQNVTFRCDPISEHNRLYWYRQTLGQGPEFLTYFQNEAQLEKSRLLSDRFSAERPKGSFSTLEIQRTEQGDSAMYLCASSLSGYNSPLHFGNGTRLTVT.

Many counts were recorded for this clonotype. This chain connects TRBV5-1 to TRBJ2-7, with unresolved D. This CDR3 has 15 residues. The ends were cut back, 6 bases at V and 0 bases at J, with 16 bases in the middle. Germline CDR1 reads SGHRS; CDR2 reads YFSETQ. The CDR3 nucleotides are TGCGCCAGCAAAACGGTGGGATTGGGCTCCTACGAGCAGTACTTC. Its protein is CASKTVGLGSYEQYF.

This clonotype was picked up many times. This chain joins TRBV5-1 and TRBJ2-5; 7 positions agree with TRBD1. The germline gives CDR1 SGHRS, CDR2 YFSETQ. The CDR3 loop spans 15 amino acids. V shed 4 bases and J 5 bases; nucleotides not matched to a gene: 11. CDR3 amino acids: CASSTDRLTIETQYF. The CDR3 DNA follows: TGCGCCAGCAGCACGGACAGGTTAACAATTGAGACCCAGTACTTC. The variable domain in full, completed from reference TRBV5-1 and TRBJ2-5, reads KAGVTQTPRYLIKTRGQQVTLSCSPISGHRSVSWYQQTPGQGLQFLFEYFSETQRNKGNFPGRFSGRQFSNSRSEMNVSTLELGDSALYLCASSTDRLTIETQYFGPGTRLLVL.

This clonotype is judged medium-sized. The chain employs TRBV4-1 and TRBJ2-1; TRBD1 or TRBD2 may be the D gene (5 bases each). Trimming took 5 bases from V and 8 from J, leaving 10 bases between them. Germline V gene sequence: CDR1 MGHRA, CDR2 YSYEKL. The CDR3 consists of 12 residues. The CDR3: CASSYQGDEQFF. In DNA, the CDR3 is TGCGCCAGCAGCTACCAGGGAGATGAGCAGTTCTTC.

The V gene is TRBV12-3 or TRBV12-4, the J gene TRBJ2-1; D gene uncertain. CDR3 length: 14 residues. Between the trimmed V and J ends, which lost 5 bases and 6 bases, there was a span of 14 bases. This CDR3 is CASSIRPSLNEQFF. The CDR3 DNA sequence: TGTGCCAGCAGTATTAGGCCCTCCCTCAATGAGCAGTTCTTC.

V gene TRBV5-1 combines with J gene TRBJ1-1, with D perhaps matching TRBD1 (6 bases). The V gene's germline CDR1 is SGHRS and CDR2 YFSETQ. V lost 0 bases and J 0 bases, leaving 9 bases between the germline ends. The length of the CDR3 is 15 residues. This chain's CDR3 is CASSLAGAMNTEAFF. The CDR3 DNA reads as TGCGCCAGCAGCTTGGCGGGGGCGATGAACACTGAAGCTTTCTTT.

This clonotype was recorded at least ten times. The rearrangement joins TRBV20-1 to TRBJ1-4; 9 bases are shared with TRBD1. CDR3 length: 13 residues. Losses at the gene ends were 4 bases for V and 8 bases for J; bases not matched to a gene: 5. The germline V gene has CDR1 DFQATT and CDR2 SNEGSKA (reference sequence). CDR3 region: CSATGTGNEKLFF. Here the CDR3 DNA reads TGCAGTGCTACCGGGACAGGGAACGAAAAACTGTTTTTT.

This clonotype was counted at least ten times. This rearrangement joins TRBV10-3 to TRBJ1-4; D gene unclear. The CDR3 has 14 amino acids. Trimming took off 6 bases at V and 7 bases at J, with 15 bases between the two ends. In germline, CDR1 is ENHRY, CDR2 SYGVKD. The CDR3 sequence: CAISAAGGGEKLFF. In DNA form, the CDR3 reads TGTGCCATCAGCGCGGCAGGCGGCGGTGAAAAACTGTTTTTT.

This clonotype appeared a few times. The chain is built from TRBV5-1 and TRBJ2-2; no firm D call. CDR1 SGHRS and CDR2 YFSETQ come from the germline V gene. Between the trimmed V and J ends, which lost 2 bases and 6 bases, there was a span of 8 bases. This CDR3 region has 13 residues. The CDR3 DNA is TGCGCCAGCAGCTTTGGAGAAGCCGGGGAGCTGTTTTTT. Translated: CASSFGEAGELFF.